This entry lists 28 T cell receptor beta chains sequenced from one sample in a study of cytomegalovirus exposure and HLA in healthy donors. The assay was immunoSEQ multiplex PCR, and TCRdb's table has in-frame clones only and misses some. The sample comprises around 60,000 clones, about nine tenths of which are singletons, and about 0.95% rests with the top ten. The source material was PBMCs. These receptors were obtained from a man aged 18-30 years in good health and CMV-seronegative.

This clone was counted once. The V call is TRBV23-1, the J call TRBJ2-7; D remains ambiguous. TRBV23-1 counts as an open reading frame of uncertain function. The V end lost 0 bases, the J end lost 4 bases, and 10 bases lay between the germline ends. The CDR3 length is 14 residues. In DNA, the CDR3 is TGCGCCAGCAGTCAATCACGCGGTGCGTACGAGCAGTACTTC. This sequence encodes CASSQSRGAYEQYF.

This chain uses TRBV5-1 with TRBJ2-3, with 7 bases aligning to TRBD2. The CDR3 totals 17 residues. Germline V gene data show CDR1 as SGHRS and CDR2 as YFSETQ. Unmatched junction bases numbered 8, after V lost 0 bases and J lost 1 base. The CDR3 reads CASSLDGGSFGTDTQYF. The CDR3 bases are TGCGCCAGCAGCTTGGATGGCGGGAGCTTCGGCACAGATACGCAGTATTTT.

V usage is TRBV6-6 and J usage is TRBJ2-3, with no clear D. This CDR3 is built from 15 residues. Per the germline V gene, CDR1 is MNHNY and CDR2 is SVGAGI (reference sequence). Trimming took off 2 bases at V and 0 bases at J, with 9 bases between the two ends. The CDR3 protein is CASSYGLGSTDTQYF. The DNA of the CDR3 is TGTGCCAGCAGTTACGGGCTGGGCAGCACAGATACGCAGTATTTT.

This clone has only a few counts. The genes are TRBV27 and TRBJ2-2; the D gene is possibly TRBD2 (5 bases). CDR3 length: 12 amino acids. CDR1 is MNHEY and CDR2 is SMNVEV in the germline V gene (reference sequence). Trimming shortened V by 7 bases and J by 10 bases, and 13 bases separated the two germline ends. This CDR3 reads CASKAVSEELFF. The DNA of the CDR3 is TGTGCCAGCAAGGCAGTTAGCGAGGAGCTGTTTTTT.

The chain carries TRBV4-2 and TRBJ2-6; 11 bases agree with TRBD1. V was pared by 2 bases and J by 7 bases, with 16 bases of the junction left unmatched. CDR3 length: 20 residues. The germline V gene has CDR1 LGHNA and CDR2 YNFKEQ. This CDR3 is CASSQSLFGQGARAANVLTF. DNA of the CDR3: TGTGCCAGCAGCCAATCGTTGTTTGGACAGGGGGCGAGAGCTGCCAACGTCCTGACTTTC.

This chain uses TRBV5-1 with TRBJ2-7, with TRBD1 matching over 10 bases. CDR3 length: 14 amino acids. The trim removed 4 bases at V and 5 bases at J, leaving 6 bases unmatched. Germline CDR1 is SGHRS and CDR2 is YFSETQ. The CDR3 here is CASSPGQGSDEQYF. CDR3 bases: TGCGCCAGCAGCCCGGGACAGGGGTCCGACGAGCAGTACTTC. Based on the CDR3 plus reference TRBV5-1 and TRBJ2-7, the full variable domain is KAGVTQTPRYLIKTRGQQVTLSCSPISGHRSVSWYQQTPGQGLQFLFEYFSETQRNKGNFPGRFSGRQFSNSRSEMNVSTLELGDSALYLCASSPGQGSDEQYFGPGTRLTVT.

The chain couples TRBV29-1 to TRBJ2-7; unclear D gene. Trimming removed 2 bases from V and 5 bases from J, with 7 bases in between. Germline V lookup: CDR1 SQVTM, CDR2 ANQGSEA. CDR3 size: 11 residues. CDR3 DNA: TGCAGCGTTGAAATGGCAGACGAGCAGTACTTC. Translating it yields CSVEMADEQYF.

This chain links TRBV7-2 with TRBJ2-3, with unresolved D. The germline V and J ends were trimmed by 3 bases and 6 bases, with 10 bases remaining between them. CDR1 is SGHTA, CDR2 FQGNSA, per germline. The CDR3 sequence is 13 residues long. The CDR3 bases are TGTGCCAGCAGCTTCCTGACATCTGATACGCAGTATTTT. This encodes CASSFLTSDTQYF.

The chain has TRBV7-2 and TRBJ2-4, with a possible D match to TRBD1 (7 bases). CDR1 is SGHTA and CDR2 is FQGNSA in the germline V gene. There are 16 residues in the CDR3. Trimming stripped 3 bases from V and 0 bases from J, with 12 bases between. The CDR3 DNA reads as TGTGCCAGCAGCTTTAGGCAGGGGGGAGCCAAAAACATTCAGTACTTC. Protein sequence: CASSFRQGGAKNIQYF.

This clone occurred once. The chain is built from TRBV9 and TRBJ1-2, with 8 bases matching TRBD1. The V gene end was trimmed by 3 bases and the J gene end by 6 bases; junction bases not matched to a gene: 4. CDR1 SGDLS and CDR2 YYNGEE come from the germline V gene. There are 13 residues in the CDR3. CDR3 amino acids: CASSGQGIDGYTF. CDR3 DNA: TGTGCCAGCAGCGGACAGGGGATCGATGGCTACACCTTC. Full variable domain (missing parts from reference TRBV9 and TRBJ1-2): DSGVTQTPKHLITATGQRVTLRCSPRSGDLSVYWYQQSLDQGLQFLIQYYNGEERAKGNILERFSAQQFPDLHSELNLSSLELGDSALYFCASSGQGIDGYTFGSGTRLTVV.

The rearrangement joins TRBV7-2 to TRBJ2-1, with D perhaps matching TRBD2 (6 bases). CDR1 and CDR2 from the germline V gene are SGHTA and FQGNSA. V was trimmed by 5 bases and J by 15 bases, leaving 23 bases between them. CDR3 size: 14 residues. CDR3 bases: TGTGCCAGCAGCCCTAGAGGGACTGGCTGGAATCTGTTCTTC. Translating gives CASSPRGTGWNLFF.

The rearrangement uses TRBV18 and TRBJ1-3; 7 nucleotides align to TRBD1. Germline CDR1 and CDR2: KGHSH and LQKENI. V trimming: 4 bases; J trimming: 4 bases; junction bases outside the gene matches: 4. The CDR3 consists of 14 residues. CDR3 sequence (DNA): TGTGCCAGCTCACAGGGGGCGCCCGGAAACACCATATATTTT. Translated: CASSQGAPGNTIYF.

The gene calls are TRBV4-1 and TRBJ1-4; no reliable D call. CDR1 and CDR2 (germline): MGHRA, YSYEKL. The ends were cut back, 0 bases at V and 7 bases at J, with 12 bases in the middle. The CDR3 spans 15 residues. CDR3 amino acids: CASSQEGPSGEKLFF. The DNA for the CDR3 is TGCGCCAGCAGCCAAGAGGGCCCCAGTGGTGAAAAACTGTTTTTT.

V usage is TRBV29-1 and J usage is TRBJ2-3; D possibly corresponds to TRBD2 (6 bases). This CDR3 is 13 amino acids long. Germline CDR1 reads SQVTM; CDR2 reads ANQGSEA. CDR3 residues: CSSKRDFTDTQYF. The DNA of the CDR3 is TGCAGTTCGAAAAGGGACTTCACAGATACGCAGTATTTT.

V and J are TRBV7-2 and TRBJ1-2; D ambiguous. The ends were cut back, 5 bases at V and 8 bases at J, with 12 bases in the middle. From germline, CDR1 is SGHTA and CDR2 FQGNSA. This CDR3 region has 12 residues. The CDR3 loop reads CASSQEVVGYTF. In nucleotides, the CDR3 is TGTGCCAGCAGCCAAGAGGTGGTCGGCTACACCTTC. Based on the CDR3 plus reference TRBV7-2 and TRBJ1-2, the full variable domain is GAGVSQSPSNKVTEKGKDVELRCDPISGHTALYWYRQSLGQGLEFLIYFQGNSAPDKSGLPSDRFSAERTGGSVSTLTIQRTQQEDSAVYLCASSQEVVGYTFGSGTRLTVV.

The V and J genes are TRBV6-6 and TRBJ2-7, with 9 bases identical to TRBD1. V gave up 2 bases and J gave up 1 base; unmatched junction bases: 0. The CDR3 is 14 amino acids. Germline V CDR1 and CDR2: MNHNY, SVGAGI (reference sequence). Here the CDR3 DNA reads TGTGCCAGCAGTTACGACAGGGGGTCCTACGAGCAGTACTTC. Translation gives CASSYDRGSYEQYF.

This sequence joins TRBV7-2 and TRBJ2-3; 8 nucleotides align to TRBD2. The CDR3 loop spans 16 amino acids. CDR1 and CDR2 (germline): SGHTA, FQGNSA. V shed 5 bases, J shed 0 bases, and the junction held 7 bases outside the gene matches. The CDR3 sequence is CASSLGASGSTDTQYF. CDR3 DNA sequence: TGTGCCAGCAGCCTCGGGGCTAGCGGGAGCACAGATACGCAGTATTTT. Together with reference TRBV7-2 and TRBJ2-3, the CDR3 gives the full variable domain: GAGVSQSPSNKVTEKGKDVELRCDPISGHTALYWYRQSLGQGLEFLIYFQGNSAPDKSGLPSDRFSAERTGGSVSTLTIQRTQQEDSAVYLCASSLGASGSTDTQYFGPGTRLTVL.

V usage is TRBV11-1 and J usage is TRBJ2-3, with a possible D match to TRBD2 (5 bases). The CDR3 is 14 amino acids. CDR1 and CDR2 (germline): SGHAT, FQDESV (reference sequence). Trimming removed 5 bases from V and 4 bases from J, with 13 bases in between. This CDR3 is CASSPWSGSDTQYF. CDR3 nucleotides: TGTGCCAGCAGCCCCTGGAGCGGATCAGATACGCAGTATTTT.

The J gene is TRBJ1-2, the V gene TRBV11-2; TRBD1 agrees at 8 bases. CDR1 is SGHAT, CDR2 FQNNGV, per germline. CDR3 length: 13 amino acids. The V segment lost 6 bases and the J segment 7 bases; nucleotides outside the gene matches: 7. CDR3 DNA sequence: TGTGCCAGCAGATCGGACAGGGAGGTTGGCTACACCTTC. Translated, it gives CASRSDREVGYTF. Full variable domain (rest looked up from reference TRBV11-2 and TRBJ1-2): EAGVAQSPRYKIIEKRQSVAFWCNPISGHATLYWYQQILGQGPKLLIQFQNNGVVDDSQLPKDRFSAERLKGVDSTLKIQPAKLEDSAVYLCASRSDREVGYTFGSGTRLTVV.

This chain connects TRBV5-1 to TRBJ2-7; the D gene is possibly TRBD2 (6 bases). The CDR3 length is 16 residues. The germline V gene encodes CDR1 SGHRS and CDR2 YFSETQ. V lost 3 bases and J 2 bases, leaving 18 bases between the germline ends. The CDR3 nucleotides read TGCGCCAGCAGCTGGGGGGAAGAAGAAGAAACCTACGAGCAGTACTTC. This translates into CASSWGEEEETYEQYF.

The CDR3 loop reads CASRRDRGTGELFF. For the CDR3, the DNA is TGTGCCAGCAGGAGGGACAGGGGGACCGGGGAGCTGTTTTTT. The chain recombines TRBV6-5 with TRBJ2-2; 11 nucleotides align to TRBD1. The CDR3 spans 14 residues. Trimming removed 6 bases from V and 5 bases from J; junction bases left unmatched: 2. In germline, CDR1 is MNHEY, CDR2 SVGAGI.

This sequence joins TRBV9 and TRBJ2-7; 7 bases map to TRBD2. Germline CDR1 reads SGDLS; CDR2 reads YYNGEE. J was trimmed by 4 bases and V by 4 bases; bases with no gene match: 8. The CDR3 is 14 residues long. CDR3 DNA sequence: TGTGCCAGCAGCCCTGGGGGGGGGTGGTACGAGCAGTACTTC. Residues: CASSPGGGWYEQYF.

The chain couples TRBV7-8 to TRBJ2-7; TRBD1 agrees at 9 bases. The V segment lost 5 bases and the J segment 3 bases; nucleotides outside the gene matches: 5. The CDR3 sequence is 14 residues long. Germline CDR1 SGHVS, CDR2 FQNEAQ. CDR3 DNA: TGTGCCAGCAGCATCCCGGGACAGGGCTACGAGCAGTACTTC. Amino acid sequence: CASSIPGQGYEQYF.

The rearrangement joins TRBV7-6 to TRBJ2-2, with D possibly TRBD1 on 6 matching bases. Germline assignment: CDR1 SGHVS and CDR2 FNYEAQ. Trimming shortened V by 2 bases and J by 3 bases, and 7 bases separated the two germline ends. The CDR3 has 14 amino acids. The CDR3 loop reads CASSLPGDTGELFF. CDR3 coding DNA: TGTGCCAGCAGCTTACCAGGGGACACCGGGGAGCTGTTTTTT.

This chain uses TRBV2 with TRBJ2-7, with TRBD1 matching over 7 bases. The CDR3 consists of 13 residues. CDR1 and CDR2 (germline): SNHLY, FYNNEI. V was clipped by 11 bases and J by 1 base; unmatched bases: 8. CDR3: CAGGQVQSYEQYF. The CDR3 DNA reads as TGTGCCGGTGGACAGGTGCAATCCTACGAGCAGTACTTC.

This rearrangement joins TRBV4-2 to TRBJ2-1; TRBD2 aligns across 14 bases. The germline gives CDR1 LGHNA, CDR2 YNFKEQ. This CDR3 region has 17 residues. Trimming removed 1 base from V and 8 bases from J; junction bases left unmatched: 7. The CDR3 bases are TGTGCCAGCAGCCAAGGGATGGGACTAGCGGGAGAGTATGAGCAGTTCTTC. It encodes CASSQGMGLAGEYEQFF.

Here the CDR3 DNA reads TGTGCCATCAGTGAGCAAAGCGGGAGCGCTAGCACAGATACGCAGTATTTT. This encodes CAISEQSGSASTDTQYF. The chain is built from TRBV10-3 and TRBJ2-3; 8 nucleotides agree with TRBD2. After removal of 2 bases from V and 0 bases from J, the junction contained 7 bases not matched to a gene. Germline assignment: CDR1 ENHRY and CDR2 SYGVKD. The CDR3 is 17 residues long.

The chain recombines TRBV29-1 with TRBJ2-5, with D perhaps matching TRBD2 (6 bases). The ends were cut back, 7 bases at V and 5 bases at J, with 14 bases in the middle. The CDR3 extends over 12 amino acids. CDR1 and CDR2 (germline): SQVTM, ANQGSEA. For the CDR3, the DNA is TGCAGCGGCTCCAGAGGAGGGGAGACCCAGTACTTC. Its translation: CSGSRGGETQYF.